The rows below give T cell receptor beta chains drawn from one sample of a study of shared clonotypes between healthy human individuals. Libraries were prepared by immunoSEQ multiplex PCR; TCRdb keeps only in-frame clonotypes and omits some of them. The sample contains millions of clones, 93% of which appear only once. Sequencing input: naive CD4+ T cells from PBMCs. Receptors originate from a man between 18 and 29 years old in good health. Some clones in this sample may be carry-over from other donors' samples. Both conserved end residues are part of each CDR3. D genes are given only for firm matches. Rows give clone size only sometimes, using once, few, many, or a class for an expanded clone.

d_call: TRBD1
j_call: TRBJ1-2
clone_size: NA
v_call: TRBV28
cdr3_nt: TGTGCCAGCATTCCCACAGGGGAGTACTATGGCTACACCTTC
cdr3_aa: CASIPTGEYYGYTF

d_call: NA
j_call: TRBJ1-2
clone_size: NA
v_call: TRBV7-2
cdr3_nt: TGTGCCAGCAGCTTAGAAAGAACCCGGGGCGGCTACACCTTC
cdr3_aa: CASSLERTRGGYTF

d_call: NA
j_call: TRBJ2-3
clone_size: NA
v_call: TRBV9
cdr3_nt: TGTGCCAGCAGCGTAGGTTCAATCACAGATACGCAGTATTTT
cdr3_aa: CASSVGSITDTQYF

d_call: TRBD1
j_call: TRBJ2-2
clone_size: once
v_call: TRBV11-3
cdr3_nt: TGTGCCAGCAGCTTAAGACAGGGGATATACACCGGGGAGCTGTTTTTT
cdr3_aa: CASSLRQGIYTGELFF

d_call: NA
j_call: TRBJ2-7
clone_size: NA
v_call: TRBV7-9
cdr3_nt: TGTGCCAGCAGCGAACGGGTGTCATGGCAGGCGTCCTACGAGCAGTACTTC
cdr3_aa: CASSERVSWQASYEQYF

d_call: TRBD1
j_call: TRBJ1-4
clone_size: NA
v_call: TRBV5-4
cdr3_nt: TGTGCCAGCAGCCCCGGACAGGAGCGGGAAAAACTGTTTTTT
cdr3_aa: CASSPGQEREKLFF

d_call: NA
j_call: TRBJ1-4
clone_size: NA
v_call: TRBV28
cdr3_nt: TGTGCCAGCAGTTTTAGATGGGACAATGCAACTAATGAAAAACTGTTTTTT
cdr3_aa: CASSFRWDNATNEKLFF

d_call: TRBD1
j_call: TRBJ1-1
clone_size: NA
v_call: TRBV18
cdr3_nt: TGTGCCAGCTCCCCGCGACAGGGCACGAACACTGAAGCTTTCTTT
cdr3_aa: CASSPRQGTNTEAFF

d_call: NA
j_call: TRBJ2-7
clone_size: NA
v_call: TRBV15
cdr3_nt: TGTGCCACCAGCAGAGCGGACTCTGCCTCCGCGCAGTACTTC
cdr3_aa: CATSRADSASAQYF

d_call: TRBD2
j_call: TRBJ2-7
clone_size: NA
v_call: TRBV11-2
cdr3_nt: TGTGCCAGCAGCTTAGTCGGGACTAGCAACGAGCAGTACTTC
cdr3_aa: CASSLVGTSNEQYF

d_call: NA
j_call: TRBJ2-5
clone_size: NA
v_call: TRBV20-1
cdr3_nt: TGCAGTGCCCAGGTTCAAGAGACCCAGTACTTC
cdr3_aa: CSAQVQETQYF

d_call: TRBD2
j_call: TRBJ2-5
clone_size: NA
v_call: TRBV7-9
cdr3_nt: TGTGCCAGCAGCGGGGGGGTTGGAGCGGGAGCTCAGGAGACCCAGTACTTC
cdr3_aa: CASSGGVGAGAQETQYF

d_call: NA
j_call: TRBJ1-6
clone_size: NA
v_call: TRBV19
cdr3_nt: TGTGCCAGTGATTTGGGGGGGTCGAATTCACCCCTCCACTTT
cdr3_aa: CASDLGGSNSPLHF

d_call: TRBD1
j_call: TRBJ2-1
clone_size: NA
v_call: TRBV5-1
cdr3_nt: TGCGCCAGCAGCCTGGGGACAGCCTACAATGAGCAGTTCTTC
cdr3_aa: CASSLGTAYNEQFF

d_call: NA
j_call: TRBJ2-7
clone_size: NA
v_call: TRBV20-1
cdr3_nt: TGCAGTGCGACAGACAGGAACGAGCAGTACTTC
cdr3_aa: CSATDRNEQYF

d_call: TRBD1
j_call: TRBJ1-1
clone_size: NA
v_call: TRBV27
cdr3_nt: TGTGCCAGCAGCCGACAGGGTGGCACTGAAGCTTTCTTT
cdr3_aa: CASSRQGGTEAFF

d_call: NA
j_call: TRBJ2-5
clone_size: NA
v_call: TRBV21-1
cdr3_nt: TGTGCCAGCAGCAAAGCTGGGCCTCAAGAGACCCAGTACTTC
cdr3_aa: CASSKAGPQETQYF

d_call: NA
j_call: TRBJ2-7
clone_size: NA
v_call: TRBV6-5
cdr3_nt: TGTGCCAGCAGGCCTGTCGGGACTGCCTCCTACGAGCAGTACTTC
cdr3_aa: CASRPVGTASYEQYF

d_call: TRBD1
j_call: TRBJ2-1
clone_size: NA
v_call: TRBV5-1
cdr3_nt: TGCGCCAGCAGCACGGGACAGAGCTCCTACAATGAGCAGTTCTTC
cdr3_aa: CASSTGQSSYNEQFF

d_call: TRBD1
j_call: TRBJ1-4
clone_size: once
v_call: TRBV5-1
cdr3_nt: TGCGCCAGCAGCCCAATGACAGGGGAGGTCGAAAAACTGTTTTTT
cdr3_aa: CASSPMTGEVEKLFF

d_call: NA
j_call: TRBJ2-3
clone_size: NA
v_call: TRBV7-9
cdr3_nt: TGTGCCAGCAGCTTAGTTGGGACCACTAGCACAGATACGCAGTATTTT
cdr3_aa: CASSLVGTTSTDTQYF

d_call: NA
j_call: TRBJ2-2
clone_size: NA
v_call: TRBV11-2
cdr3_nt: TGTGCCAGCAGCCTGACCCCCGAGGACCCTCCGAACACCGGGGAGCTGTTTTTT
cdr3_aa: CASSLTPEDPPNTGELFF

d_call: NA
j_call: TRBJ2-2
clone_size: NA
v_call: TRBV2
cdr3_nt: TGTGCCAGCAGTTTGAGCATTGTTTCCGGGGAGCTGTTTTTT
cdr3_aa: CASSLSIVSGELFF

d_call: NA
j_call: TRBJ2-2
clone_size: NA
v_call: TRBV9
cdr3_nt: TGTGCCAGCAGCGTGACGGACTCGAACACCGGGGAGCTGTTTTTT
cdr3_aa: CASSVTDSNTGELFF

d_call: NA
j_call: TRBJ2-5
clone_size: NA
v_call: TRBV15
cdr3_nt: TGTGCCACCAGCAGAGAGCAGGGTGGGACCCAGTACTTC
cdr3_aa: CATSREQGGTQYF

d_call: NA
j_call: TRBJ2-7
clone_size: NA
v_call: TRBV7-9
cdr3_nt: TGTGCCAGCAGCTTAGGAGAACTTAGGCAGTACTTC
cdr3_aa: CASSLGELRQYF

d_call: TRBD1
j_call: TRBJ1-2
clone_size: NA
v_call: TRBV7-2
cdr3_nt: TGTGCCAGCAGCGCCGGACAGGGACAATCTTATGGCTACACCTTC
cdr3_aa: CASSAGQGQSYGYTF

d_call: TRBD1
j_call: TRBJ1-2
clone_size: NA
v_call: TRBV5-1
cdr3_nt: TGCGCCAGCAACAGGGGAGGGGATGGCTACACCTTC
cdr3_aa: CASNRGGDGYTF

d_call: TRBD1
j_call: TRBJ2-7
clone_size: NA
v_call: TRBV28
cdr3_nt: TGTGCCAGCAGTTTCCCCGGGACAGGGGACTACGAGCAGTACTTC
cdr3_aa: CASSFPGTGDYEQYF

d_call: TRBD1
j_call: TRBJ1-5
clone_size: NA
v_call: TRBV28
cdr3_nt: TGTGCCAGCAGTTACTCTCAGGGGGGTGGACAGCCCCAGCATTTT
cdr3_aa: CASSYSQGGGQPQHF

d_call: TRBD2
j_call: TRBJ2-1
clone_size: NA
v_call: TRBV28
cdr3_nt: TGTGCCAGCAGTTTCCGGCGGGGGGTCAGCTCCTACAATGAGCAGTTCTTC
cdr3_aa: CASSFRRGVSSYNEQFF

d_call: NA
j_call: TRBJ2-7
clone_size: NA
v_call: TRBV6-1
cdr3_nt: TGTGCCAGCAGTGTTGTATCAGGGCGGGGAACCTTCTACGAGCAGTACTTC
cdr3_aa: CASSVVSGRGTFYEQYF

d_call: TRBD1
j_call: TRBJ1-4
clone_size: few
v_call: TRBV5-1
cdr3_nt: TGCGCCAGCAGGCCCGGGACAGATAATGAAAAACTGTTTTTT
cdr3_aa: CASRPGTDNEKLFF

d_call: NA
j_call: TRBJ1-5
clone_size: NA
v_call: TRBV6-5
cdr3_nt: TGTGCCAGCAGTTACCACTCTGGGCCCCAGCATTTT
cdr3_aa: CASSYHSGPQHF